This record covers a single TCR beta chain. The antigen is undetermined. This sample is part of a study of T-cell memory formation after mild COVID-19. Study-wide results and limits: Contracting CD4+ clones sat mainly in CM and EM; CD8+ in EMRA. Clones contracting day 15 to 85 were balanced CD4/CD8; later expanders leaned CD4+.

TCRdb re-called the 5' RACE reads through MiXCR, storing one row per CDR3 protein. The sample has over 400,000 distinct CDR3 sequences, under 25% seen once. Unmatched junction bases numbered 4, after V lost 0 bases and J lost 3 bases. CDR3 size: 15 residues. Germline CDR1 is MGHDK and CDR2 is SYGVNS. The TCR was taken from an adult woman who had mild COVID-19 (a few samples of this study predate the infection). Cell type and time point are not known. This chain links TRBV25-1 with TRBJ1-2; 7 bases are a match to TRBD1. Specimen: PBMCs or a T cell subset sorted from them (not recorded which). CDR3 DNA: TGTGCCAGCAGTGAATACAGGGGGGGGGACTATGGCTACACCTTC. It translates to CASSEYRGGDYGYTF.